The source of this TCR beta chain is a study of beta chain features in type 1 diabetes listed by TCRdb under 2018. About the full investigation: Patients and healthy donors did not differ in mean age, gender distribution, total cell number or subset yield. A total of around 110,000,000 sorted cells were examined across all samples, and RNA yield correlated strongly with the number of cells per subset. Regulatory and stem cell-like memory subsets were obtained from only 8 patients and about eight healthy donors, while naive and central memory subsets were obtained from all 30 or so donors. The study compared TCRB repertoires of sorted circulating CD4+ T cell subsets between recently diagnosed type 1 diabetes patients and matched healthy donors. Results and caveats for the whole study, not just this receptor: PCR might favor shorter templates, but patient and control samples were amplified and corrected together, so any skew would affect both groups equally. Because cDNA rather than genomic DNA was sequenced, highly expressing activated cells could have been over-represented, although no difference in activation and CD3 levels was found between groups. Type 1 diabetes patients showed a moderate but significant shortening of TCRB CDR3 length in all four CD4+ subsets. At VDJ recombination sites, patients with type 1 diabetes made fewer insertions and deleted more nucleotides, a pattern implying thymic rearrangement abnormalities. The naive, central memory and regulatory TCRB repertoires appeared to resemble one another more closely among patients than among healthy donors. HLA sub-analyses involved small numbers of individuals, so any influence of HLA type on TCRB rearrangement remained unresolved.

A single peripheral blood draw of roughly 0.11 L on average was collected from each donor into heparinised tubes. A BD FACSAria II was used to sort naive, central memory, regulatory and stem cell-like memory CD4+ T cells with a panel that included CD45RO, CCR7, CD25, CD127, CD95 and CD27. All sorted populations exceeded 95% purity. PBMCs were separated immediately by Lymphoprep density gradient centrifugation and were stained directly, without being cultured. Samples were stained and sorted in pairs, with one healthy donor and one patient per experiment, so that batch effects were minimized. This clone was counted between two and nine times. Its antigen specificity is not known. Per-base quality was not reported, and no clone a single base away is much larger than it. CDR1 is given as GTSNPN and CDR2 as SVGIG, both from the germline V gene (reference sequence). The junction shows trimming of 6 bases on V and 4 bases on J, plus 8 bases between the germline ends. The CDR3 measures 11 amino acids from cysteine to phenylalanine. This entry keeps only the CDR3 DNA: 33 bases, framed from base 1.

The entire isolated RNA was reverse transcribed using the High Capacity cDNA Reverse Transcription Kit, and thus expressed TCRB transcripts were sequenced. Deep immunoSEQ sequencing was applied to naive, central memory and regulatory T cell samples, giving an average of about 3.7 million total reads per sample. Sorted cells were lysed in RLT buffer, and RNA was extracted using DNase-treated RNeasy Micro or Mini kits according to cell number. Each cell subset was processed on its own to prevent cross-contamination, while patient and healthy donor samples were processed together. Using the immunoSEQ multiplex PCR, TCRB sequences were amplified from cDNA into 87-bp fragments spanning the CDR3 region. Sequencing of the amplicons was done on the Illumina HiSeq platform. The authors processed their data as follows. Synthetic template baselines were used to correct PCR bias computationally, reads within Hamming distance 2 were collapsed, and singletons that could not be merged were discarded. Reads were aligned against IMGT to assign V, D and J genes, CDR3 length and insertions or deletions at six rearrangement sites. Within each subset, clonotype counts were normalized to the number of sorted cells before true diversity and Gini coefficients were calculated with the tcR R package. The overlap coefficient, calculated on TCRB nucleotide sequences, was used to quantify repertoire sharing. What TCRdb holds here is the immuneACCESS table cut down to in-frame rearrangements. Part of the clones is not present; checked against another copy, under half of the missing clones reflect an unresolved V gene, and the others are unexplained. That table is the source of V, J and clone size, and D and trimming were worked out from the DNA. The sample records 300,000 to 350,000 clones, around 9.3% of which are singletons. The ten largest clonotypes hold more than 0.8% of the sample.

The TCR was taken from a man aged 25 to 40 with type 1 diabetes. The sample taken for sequencing was central memory CD4+ T cells from blood. Recombination joined TRBV30 with TRBJ2-3, with the identity of the D gene unclear. The CDR3 loop reads CACRASDTQYF. In nucleotides, the sequence is TGTGCCTGCCGAGCTTCAGATACGCAGTATTTT.